This T cell receptor beta chain was sequenced during a study of T cell changes during pregnancy in multiple sclerosis. V lost 7 bases and J 3 bases, leaving 6 bases between the germline ends. The CDR3 is 11 residues long. Germline CDR1 and CDR2: MGHDK and SYGVNS. This table comes from immunoSEQ multiplex PCR, and its TCRdb copy is limited to in-frame clones, with some not included. Counted here are about 36,000 clones, 85% to 95% occurring once; the ten biggest clones make up roughly 0.41%. Source: CD4+ T cells from peripheral blood mononuclear cells, taken in the first trimester of pregnancy. The rearrangement links TRBV25-1 to TRBJ1-2, with D possibly being TRBD1 (5 bases). The sequence was collected from a female donor with multiple sclerosis, enrolled in a pregnancy study. CDR3 sequence: CASKGDYGYTF. In nucleotides, the CDR3 is TGTGCCAGCAAAGGGGACTATGGCTACACCTTC.